This is a list of T cell receptor beta chains from one sample in a study of tumor-infiltrating lymphocytes in localized non-small cell lung cancer. Profiling relied on immunoSEQ multiplex PCR, and the TCRdb table lists in-frame clones only, not all of them. The sample contains 2,800 or so clones, roughly 50% of which appear only once. Sequencing used uninvolved lung tissue not adjacent to the tumor. The receptors come from a human donor with non-small cell lung cancer. Each CDR3 is given with its conserved first and last residue. Size values are once, few and many counts, or a class for expanded clones, and some rows have none.

size: few
J: TRBJ1-1
V: TRBV2
CDR3: CASSVTYEAFF

size: .
J: TRBJ1-4
V: TRBV9
CDR3: CASSAQGGTNEKLFF

size: large
J: TRBJ1-1
V: TRBV18
CDR3: CASSPLPGVNGGDTEAFF

size: few
J: TRBJ1-2
V: TRBV5-1
CDR3: CASSPGALGGYTF

size: few
J: TRBJ2-1
V: TRBV9
CDR3: CASSAVGLAGPHEQFF

size: .
J: TRBJ2-1
V: TRBV19
CDR3: CASSDTSRNEQFF

size: .
J: TRBJ2-2
V: TRBV4-2
CDR3: CASRQFIAGGTGELFF

size: .
J: TRBJ2-1
V: TRBV28
CDR3: CASSFAEGHPYNEQFF

size: once
J: TRBJ1-3
V: TRBV6-6
CDR3: CASNAQGAAIYF

size: .
J: TRBJ1-1
V: TRBV1
CDR3: CTSSQEGAPSTEAFF

size: .
J: TRBJ2-7
V: TRBV29-1
CDR3: CSVEGSGSGSYEQYF

size: .
J: TRBJ1-1
V: TRBV28
CDR3: CASSSLLEGENTEAFF

size: few
J: TRBJ1-6
V: TRBV28
CDR3: CASRGGVGGLGNSPLHF

size: .
J: TRBJ2-7
V: TRBV5-1
CDR3: CASSPGQEISYEQYF

size: .
J: TRBJ2-1
V: TRBV5-6
CDR3: CASSLAGGNEQFF

size: .
J: TRBJ2-2
V: TRBV9
CDR3: CASSPGQGAGTGELFF

size: few
J: TRBJ1-3
V: TRBV28
CDR3: CASSLLSGNTIYF

size: medium-sized
J: TRBJ2-7
V: TRBV5-1
CDR3: CASSLAGGWEQYF

size: .
J: TRBJ1-1
V: TRBV9
CDR3: CASSVGPGAITEAFF

size: few
J: TRBJ2-7
V: TRBV28
CDR3: CASETRQPPEQYF

size: few
J: TRBJ1-5
V: TRBV11-2
CDR3: CASSSGTSQQPQHF

size: .
J: TRBJ2-1
V: TRBV28
CDR3: CASSSPRNGRTYNEQFF

size: few
J: TRBJ1-5
V: TRBV6-6
CDR3: CASSYPAGGISQPQHF

size: .
J: TRBJ1-2
V: TRBV30
CDR3: CAWSQGTGFYYGYTF

size: few
J: TRBJ1-2
V: TRBV10-3
CDR3: CAISDTGSNNYGYTF

size: .
J: TRBJ2-3
V: TRBV14
CDR3: CASSHGTSRLTDTQYF

size: .
J: TRBJ2-1
V: TRBV7-9
CDR3: CASRAPSGKTDEQFF

size: .
J: TRBJ1-2
V: TRBV5-6
CDR3: CASSLAELRRAPNYGYTF

size: few
J: TRBJ2-3
V: TRBV19
CDR3: CASSIKAAGGTDTQYF

size: .
J: TRBJ1-4
V: TRBV6-1
CDR3: CASSEVEGREKLFF

size: few
J: TRBJ1-6
V: TRBV2
CDR3: CASSPGTGTYNSPLHF

size: .
J: TRBJ2-7
V: TRBV29-1
CDR3: CSVFTGGGRYF

size: .
J: TRBJ2-1
V: TRBV10-2
CDR3: CASGLQYNEQFF

size: .
J: TRBJ2-4
V: TRBV7-3
CDR3: CASSLTVAGAKNIQYF

size: .
J: TRBJ2-3
V: TRBV10-1
CDR3: CASSDRGPDTQYF

size: .
J: TRBJ2-3
V: TRBV7-2
CDR3: CASSHASGTTSYTDTQYF

size: .
J: TRBJ2-5
V: TRBV14
CDR3: CASSQDFGPPETQYF

size: .
J: TRBJ2-5
V: TRBV28
CDR3: CASSLDRIPETQYF

size: .
J: TRBJ1-2
V: TRBV5-6
CDR3: CASSLAGLNQGYTF

size: few
J: TRBJ1-4
V: TRBV14
CDR3: CASSQDRGTRHEKLFF

size: .
J: TRBJ2-7
V: TRBV5-1
CDR3: CASSLNRGYEQYF

size: .
J: TRBJ1-1
V: TRBV5-1
CDR3: CASSGGTGRMEAFF

size: .
J: TRBJ2-7
V: TRBV11-2
CDR3: CASSLKGGVTYEQYF

size: .
J: TRBJ2-7
V: TRBV27
CDR3: CASSPKGSGLAGFYEQYF

size: .
J: TRBJ2-7
V: TRBV2
CDR3: CASSPRGLGGTYEQYF

size: few
J: TRBJ2-2
V: TRBV5-1
CDR3: CASSLEGGVNTGELFF